Below, 15 T cell receptor beta chains from the same sample are listed, as sequenced in a study of blood T cell repertoires in COVID-19. TCRdb keeps only in-frame clones here, not all; method: immunoSEQ multiplex PCR. The profile covers about 270,000 clones, with under 95% appearing a single time and about 2.3% taken by the ten largest. Sequences were obtained from PBMCs or T cells enriched from blood (not recorded which). The receptors shown here come from a middle-aged woman with acute COVID-19.

The rearrangement links TRBV7-9 to TRBJ1-1; D gene uncertain. The V and J ends lost 2 bases and 0 bases respectively, with 10 bases between them. CDR3 length: 15 residues. CDR1 and CDR2 from the germline V gene are SEHNR and FQNEAQ (reference sequence). The DNA of the CDR3 is TGTGCCAGCAGCTTACCGAGGGCAGTGAACACTGAAGCTTTCTTT. The encoded protein is CASSLPRAVNTEAFF.

The chain links TRBV7-2 to TRBJ1-1, with D perhaps TRBD1 (5 bases). Trimming pared 3 bases from V and 4 bases from J, leaving 12 bases between. The CDR3 runs to 14 residues. Germline-derived CDR1 and CDR2 are SGHTA and FQGNSA. The CDR3 reads CASSLGGGGTEAFF. The CDR3 coding sequence is TGTGCCAGCAGCTTGGGGGGAGGAGGCACTGAAGCTTTCTTT.

J is TRBJ1-2 and V is TRBV18; no clear D. Germline V CDR1 and CDR2: KGHSH, LQKENI. The CDR3 has 16 amino acids. V lost 4 bases to trimming and J lost 4 bases, with 19 bases between them. The CDR3 here is CASSQDSKFLGYGYTF. Written as DNA, the CDR3 is TGTGCCAGCTCACAGGACTCCAAATTCTTAGGCTATGGCTACACCTTC.

In DNA form, the CDR3 reads TGCGCCAGCACTCGAGAGACAGGGTCTGGGTATGGCTACACCTTC. Its protein product is CASTRETGSGYGYTF. The gene calls are TRBV5-1 and TRBJ1-2; 7 bases fit TRBD1. Germline assignment: CDR1 SGHRS and CDR2 YFSETQ. V was clipped by 6 bases and J by 5 bases; unmatched bases: 13. The CDR3 is 15 amino acids.

This clone has just one count. The chain employs TRBV11-2 and TRBJ2-2; the D gene is possibly TRBD1 (6 bases). The V gene's germline CDR1 is SGHAT and CDR2 FQNNGV. The CDR3 is 16 amino acids. V lost 4 bases and J lost 5, with 17 bases in between. The CDR3 loop reads CASSSQVHQGTGELFF. The CDR3 DNA sequence: TGTGCCAGCAGCTCCCAGGTGCATCAGGGGACCGGGGAGCTGTTTTTT.

The V call is TRBV15, the J call TRBJ1-5; D might be TRBD1 (6 bases). The V gene's germline CDR1 is LNHNV and CDR2 YYDKDF (reference sequence). The CDR3 spans 15 residues. Deletions cut 0 bases from V and 4 bases from J, with 10 bases between. CDR3 DNA: TGTGCCACCAGCAGAGATGCACAGGGTAATCAGCCCCAGCATTTT. Residues: CATSRDAQGNQPQHF.

This chain links TRBV5-4 with TRBJ1-2; no firm D call. The CDR3 contains 15 residues. V was shortened by 1 base and J by 0 bases, with 10 bases between the two germline ends. CDR1 is SGHNT, CDR2 YYREEE, per germline (reference sequence). CDR3 sequence reads: CASSLLAAANYGYTF. CDR3 in DNA: TGTGCCAGCAGCTTGCTGGCGGCAGCTAACTATGGCTACACCTTC.

V and J are TRBV19 and TRBJ2-1, with D perhaps TRBD2 (5 bases). The CDR3 totals 13 residues. Germline CDR1 LNHDA, CDR2 SQIVND (reference sequence). Trimming pared 1 base from V and 9 bases from J, leaving 10 bases between. CDR3 nucleotide sequence: TGTGCCAGTAGTATAGGAGGGCGCGGTGAGCAGTTCTTC. It codes for CASSIGGRGEQFF.

The chain combines TRBV7-2 with TRBJ2-1, with a tentative D call TRBD1 (6 bases). The length of the CDR3 is 15 residues. Germline V gene data show CDR1 as SGHTA and CDR2 as FQGNSA. The ends were cut back, 1 base at V and 7 bases at J, with 14 bases in the middle. The CDR3 is CASSLVGTQGNEQFF. In DNA, the CDR3 is TGTGCCAGCAGCTTAGTAGGGACCCAGGGGAATGAGCAGTTCTTC. The variable domain in full, with the rest retrieved from reference TRBV7-2 and TRBJ2-1, is GAGVSQSPSNKVTEKGKDVELRCDPISGHTALYWYRQSLGQGLEFLIYFQGNSAPDKSGLPSDRFSAERTGGSVSTLTIQRTQQEDSAVYLCASSLVGTQGNEQFFGPGTRLTVL.

In nucleotides, the CDR3 is TGTGCCAGCAGCTTAAGACAGGGGAATTCACCCCTCCACTTT. Encoded protein: CASSLRQGNSPLHF. The chain links TRBV7-8 to TRBJ1-6, with TRBD1 matching 8 bases. This CDR3 has 14 residues. Per germline, CDR1 SGHVS and CDR2 FQNEAQ. Trimming took 2 bases from V and 7 from J; bases not matched to a gene: 1.

The V call is TRBV13, the J call TRBJ1-2, with 8 positions matching TRBD1. Germline V gene data show CDR1 as PRHDT and CDR2 as FYEKMQ (reference sequence). Germline trimming cut 5 bases from V and 2 bases from J; bases unmatched to any gene: 10. The CDR3 covers 16 residues. The CDR3 region has the DNA TGTGCCAGCAGCATGCCGACAGGGGCGAACAACTATGGCTACACCTTC. It specifies CASSMPTGANNYGYTF.

This chain uses TRBV27 with TRBJ2-7, with D perhaps TRBD1 (6 bases). The ends were cut back, 5 bases at V and 0 bases at J, with 14 bases in the middle. Germline V gene sequence: CDR1 MNHEY, CDR2 SMNVEV (reference sequence). The CDR3 spans 15 residues. The CDR3 loop is CASSTRAGASYEQYF. CDR3 nucleotides: TGTGCCAGCAGTACTCGAGCAGGGGCCTCCTACGAGCAGTACTTC.

The chain joins TRBV5-5 to TRBJ2-3; 12 bases are a match to TRBD2. J lost 6 bases, V lost 4 bases, and 9 bases had no gene match. The CDR3 covers 16 residues. Germline assignment: CDR1 SGHKS and CDR2 YYEKEE (reference sequence). The CDR3 nucleotides are TGTGCCAGCAGCCGACTAGCGGGAGTTCCCCGGGATACGCAGTATTTT. It is translated as CASSRLAGVPRDTQYF.

The chain uses TRBV7-3 and TRBJ1-2; D possibly corresponds to TRBD1 (6 bases). Germline CDR1 SGHTA, CDR2 FQGTGA. V was pared by 0 bases and J by 4 bases, with 12 bases between. The CDR3 extends over 15 amino acids. DNA of the CDR3: TGTGCCAGCAGCTTAACGGGCTCAGGGGCCTATGGCTACACCTTC. Its translation: CASSLTGSGAYGYTF.

The CDR3 DNA sequence: TGTGCCAGCGGTACTAGCGGGGGGAACACCGGGGAGCTGTTTTTT. Translating gives CASGTSGGNTGELFF. The chain employs TRBV11-3 and TRBJ2-2; 11 nucleotides match TRBD2. The junction had 3 bases not matched to a gene; V was cut back by 8 bases and J by 1 base. CDR1 and CDR2 from the germline V gene are SGHNT and YENEEA. The CDR3 loop spans 15 amino acids.